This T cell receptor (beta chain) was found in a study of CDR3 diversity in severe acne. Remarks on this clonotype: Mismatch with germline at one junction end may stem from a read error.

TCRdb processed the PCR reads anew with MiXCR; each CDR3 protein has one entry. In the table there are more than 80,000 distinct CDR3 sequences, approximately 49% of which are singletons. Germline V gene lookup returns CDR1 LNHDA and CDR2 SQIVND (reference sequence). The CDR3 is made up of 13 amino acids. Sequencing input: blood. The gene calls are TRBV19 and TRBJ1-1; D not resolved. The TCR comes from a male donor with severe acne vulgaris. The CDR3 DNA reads TGTGCCAGTTTCTCGGGCCCGAACACTGAAACTTTCTTT. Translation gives CASFSGPNTETFF.